What follows describes a single T cell receptor beta chain. Its antigen is not known. Other DNA sequences in the sample encode the same CDR3. The PCR employed 60 Vbeta primers together with 13 Jbeta primers. Sequenced by immunoSEQ multiplex PCR; TCRdb stores in-frame clones only, minus some. The profile shows more than 85,000 clones, about 80% of them singletons. In germline, CDR1 is SGHTA, CDR2 FQGNSA. The CDR3 has 12 amino acids. Deletions cut 2 bases from V and 2 bases from J, with 4 bases between. The data were obtained in a study of cytomegalovirus exposure and HLA in healthy donors. Study results and caveats: Owing to their indistinguishability, certain V segments, notably TRBV6-2 and TRBV6-3, were excluded. Presence/absence results assume similar sequencing depth per donor, which may not hold.

This clonotype was obtained from a man in his forties or fifties in good health and CMV-seronegative. Sample: PBMCs. The chain recombines TRBV7-2 with TRBJ2-7; D unresolved. CDR3 protein: CASSLLAYEQYF. The CDR3 coding sequence is TGTGCCAGCAGCTTATTAGCCTACGAGCAGTACTTC.